This T cell receptor (beta chain) originates from a study of long-term antiretroviral therapy in people with HIV. Remarks on this clone: Its target is unknown.

General observations from the study: Against controls, HIV repertoires showed narrower ranges of CDR3 length. After ART, diversity increased yet remained lower than transplant donor controls. Data on ART adherence, viral resistance or therapy changes were unavailable.

The CDR3 is made up of 14 amino acids. Germline assignment: CDR1 SGHNT and CDR2 YYREEE (reference sequence). V was pared by 5 bases and J by 4 bases, with 6 bases of the junction left unmatched. Version v3.0 of the immunoSEQ assay ran at survey level. The repertoire was sequenced with immunoSEQ multiplex PCR; TCRdb's copy has only in-frame clones and lacks some. This table has around 15,000 clones, approximately 79% appearing once. Here the sequenced sample was unsorted PBMCs, taken 0.1 years after starting antiretroviral therapy. This TCR was recovered from a man between 18 and 29 years old with HIV. The chain combines TRBV5-4 with TRBJ1-1, with 9 bases aligning to TRBD1. The CDR3 DNA sequence: TGTGCCAGCAGGGGCCCGGGACAGGGCACTGAAGCTTTCTTT. This codes for CASRGPGQGTEAFF.